This TCR beta chain is from a study of T cell repertoires in ileal Crohn's disease. The J segment lost 4 bases and the V segment lost 6 bases, leaving 11 bases of the junction unmatched. CDR1 and CDR2 (germline): ENHRY, SYGVKD. The CDR3 is 16 residues long. Produced via immunoSEQ multiplex PCR; TCRdb's table is partial and in-frame only. Among 9,500 to 12,000 clones listed, around three quarters were seen once. This sequence originates from an adult with Crohn's disease. The chain has TRBV10-3 and TRBJ2-7; TRBD2 agrees at 11 bases. The sample comprised ileal tissue. The CDR3 DNA reads TGTGCCATCAGGACTACTAGCGGGGGAGTTACGTACGAGCAGTACTTC. Its translation: CAIRTTSGGVTYEQYF.